A selection of T cell receptor beta chains follows, all from one sample in a study of cytomegalovirus exposure and HLA in healthy donors. The protocol was immunoSEQ multiplex PCR, while the TCRdb copy is restricted to in-frame clones and leaves out a portion. In the table there are 150,000 to 200,000 clones, nearly 80% of which are singletons. Source material: PBMCs. All receptors derive from a woman in her twenties or thirties in good health and CMV-seropositive. Both conserved end residues are part of each CDR3. The D gene is left open where the match is weak.

v_call	d_call	cdr3_length	j_call	cdr3_aa
TRBV10-2	TRBD2	15	TRBJ2-1	CASRSAGGVYNEQFF
TRBV28	NA	14	TRBJ1-6	CASSRTVGNSPLHF
TRBV5-1	NA	15	TRBJ2-1	CASSLGGENYNEQFF
TRBV10-3	NA	13	TRBJ2-7	CAISEGQTYEQYF
TRBV6-1	TRBD2	19	TRBJ2-2	CASSEALLSGSPNTGELFF
TRBV5-6	NA	13	TRBJ2-7	CASSLGTPYEQYF
TRBV11-3	NA	14	TRBJ2-4	CASSLVRGNGIQYF
TRBV15	NA	15	TRBJ2-7	CATSSRGQGSYEQYF
TRBV6-4	TRBD2	16	TRBJ2-1	CASKRLAGGLVDEQFF
TRBV18	NA	14	TRBJ2-1	CASSPPDSYNEQFF
TRBV14	TRBD2	18	TRBJ2-7	CASSQELAGTPSQYEQYF
TRBV4-1	NA	13	TRBJ2-3	CASSQEEADTQYF
TRBV5-1	TRBD1	15	TRBJ1-5	CASSLVTGRNQPQHF
TRBV7-2	NA	17	TRBJ2-7	CASSLAFPGKMGGRVGF
TRBV4-1	TRBD2	17	TRBJ2-3	CASSQNVAGGVRDTQYF